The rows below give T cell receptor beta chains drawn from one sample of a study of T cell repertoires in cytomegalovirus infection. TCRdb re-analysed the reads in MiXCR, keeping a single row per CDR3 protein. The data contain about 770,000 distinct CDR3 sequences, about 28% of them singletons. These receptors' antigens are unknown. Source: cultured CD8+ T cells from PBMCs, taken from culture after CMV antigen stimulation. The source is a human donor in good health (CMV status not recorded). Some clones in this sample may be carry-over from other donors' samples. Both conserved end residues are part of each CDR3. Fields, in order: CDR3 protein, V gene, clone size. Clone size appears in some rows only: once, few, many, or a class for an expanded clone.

CDR3: CASSTPGILTATQYF
V: TRBV19
size: once

CDR3: CASSSGGAFNEQFF
V: TRBV7-9
size: .

CDR3: CASSLEGAQPQHF
V: TRBV7-9
size: .

CDR3: CASSSPGVLDGYTF
V: TRBV28
size: few

CDR3: CASSQEETGGADTEAFF
V: TRBV4-1
size: few

CDR3: CASNPPMGSPLHF
V: TRBV28
size: .

CDR3: CASSSGTGSRRQPQHF
V: TRBV7-9
size: .

CDR3: CASSQNVGGGYEQFF
V: TRBV4-1
size: .

CDR3: CASSDQVDRPFYGYTF
V: TRBV7-9
size: many

CDR3: CASSLRGLVLAGDEQFF
V: TRBV7-2
size: .

CDR3: CASSQRRGGLSYNEQFF
V: TRBV6-1
size: .

CDR3: CASSDPAGLFPDTQYF
V: TRBV7-3
size: many

CDR3: CASSLVPMASYEQYF
V: TRBV12-3/TRBV12-4
size: many

CDR3: CASSQGDREAGELFF
V: TRBV4-1
size: .

CDR3: CAISEGGMNTEAFF
V: TRBV10-3
size: .

CDR3: CASRDRLGEAFF
V: TRBV19
size: few

CDR3: CATSGLMLGTQYNEQFF
V: TRBV24-1
size: .

CDR3: CASSKSPGQGALGIQYF
V: TRBV9
size: .

CDR3: CASSNGDRLTGRAFF
V: TRBV7-8
size: .

CDR3: CASSFNTGTSGGPYTDTQYF
V: TRBV5-1
size: .

CDR3: CSAGTSTGEQFF
V: TRBV20-1
size: .

CDR3: CASSEGYSYGYTF
V: TRBV6-1
size: .

CDR3: CASSFRDPYTDTQYF
V: TRBV12-3/TRBV12-4
size: .

CDR3: CASSVVRRNEQFF
V: TRBV2
size: .

CDR3: CSAWPRQGTTQYF
V: TRBV20-1
size: .

CDR3: CASSRNRGWTEAFF
V: TRBV28
size: few

CDR3: CASSFMGQGANNEQFF
V: TRBV6-6
size: .

CDR3: CASSIRHSGANVLTF
V: TRBV7-6
size: few

CDR3: CSARGLGLRAAGAQYF
V: TRBV20-1
size: few

CDR3: CASSQLFSGASIDTQYF
V: TRBV4-1
size: few

CDR3: CASSVEELYNEQFF
V: TRBV9
size: .

CDR3: CASGDRGPNQPQHF
V: TRBV27
size: .

CDR3: CASKRGGPYEQYF
V: TRBV2
size: .

CDR3: CASSLMAYSTDTQYF
V: TRBV7-9
size: .

CDR3: CASSFMVAGGYNEQFF
V: TRBV12-3/TRBV12-4
size: .

CDR3: CASRVRGGVQETQYF
V: TRBV7-3
size: .

CDR3: CASTSLVGQVYGYTF
V: TRBV6-1
size: .

CDR3: CASSPRQGSSTGELFF
V: TRBV7-8
size: few

CDR3: CSASQGAREQYF
V: TRBV20-1
size: .

CDR3: CASSFGGLGTEAFF
V: TRBV6-2/TRBV6-3
size: .

CDR3: CASSSVGRFDLSGANVLTF
V: TRBV5-8
size: few

CDR3: CASTNTGTDLSSGNTIYF
V: TRBV5-4
size: once

CDR3: CASSLRAGDYYGYTF
V: TRBV27
size: .

CDR3: CASSYRQGLPSEQFF
V: TRBV6-5
size: .

CDR3: CASSLGGFTEPQHF
V: TRBV7-9
size: .

CDR3: CSVAVISNTGELFF
V: TRBV29-1
size: .

CDR3: CASSSRDTNEKLFF
V: TRBV7-8
size: few

CDR3: CASSLGSSGQETQYF
V: TRBV7-7
size: many

CDR3: CASSSPGWTEAFF
V: TRBV6-2/TRBV6-3
size: few

CDR3: CASSEMGRYTF
V: TRBV10-1
size: .

CDR3: CAISTTKNTEAFF
V: TRBV10-3
size: few

CDR3: CASSPGTAIRPQHF
V: TRBV19
size: .

CDR3: CASSYYFSGEAFF
V: TRBV6-5
size: .

CDR3: CASSQESGGAPDTQYF
V: TRBV4-1
size: .

CDR3: CASSYYEAAYYGYTF
V: TRBV6-5
size: .